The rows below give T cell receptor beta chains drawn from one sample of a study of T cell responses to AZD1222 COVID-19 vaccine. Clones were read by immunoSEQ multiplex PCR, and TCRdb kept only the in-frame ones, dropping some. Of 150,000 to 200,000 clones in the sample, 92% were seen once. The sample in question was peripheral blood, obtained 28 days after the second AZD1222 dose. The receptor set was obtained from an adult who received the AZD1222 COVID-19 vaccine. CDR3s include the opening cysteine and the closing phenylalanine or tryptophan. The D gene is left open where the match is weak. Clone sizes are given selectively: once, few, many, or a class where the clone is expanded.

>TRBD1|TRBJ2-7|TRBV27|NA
TGTGCCAGCAGTTTACCCGGACAGGGATTAAGAGGGGGTTACTACGAGCAGTACTTC
CASSLPGQGLRGGYYEQYF
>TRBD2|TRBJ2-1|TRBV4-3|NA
TGCGCCAGCAGCCCTGGGACTAGCGGGGACTCCTACAATGAGCAGTTCTTC
CASSPGTSGDSYNEQFF
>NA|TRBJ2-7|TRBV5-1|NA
TGCGCCAGCAGCCCAGGGACCGCGGAGCAGTACTTC
CASSPGTAEQYF
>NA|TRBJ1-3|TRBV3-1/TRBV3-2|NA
TGTGCCAGCAGCAAAAACGGGATCTCTGGAAACACCATATATTTT
CASSKNGISGNTIYF
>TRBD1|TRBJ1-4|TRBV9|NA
TGTGCCAGCAGCCCGAGTGGTGACAGGGGACGAAAACTGTTTTTT
CASSPSGDRGRKLFF
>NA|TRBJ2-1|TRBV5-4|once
TGTGCCAGCAACTCCGGGACCGGGCGCTCCTACAATGAGCAGTTCTTC
CASNSGTGRSYNEQFF
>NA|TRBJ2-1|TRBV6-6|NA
TGTGCCAGCAGTCCTCTTAGCGGAACTTACAATGAGCAGTTCTTC
CASSPLSGTYNEQFF
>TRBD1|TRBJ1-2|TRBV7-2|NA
TGTGCCAGCAGCCCCGGGACAGGGCGCGTCGATGGCTACACCTTC
CASSPGTGRVDGYTF
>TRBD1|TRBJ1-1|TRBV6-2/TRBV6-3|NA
TGTGCCAGCAGTTACCAGGGGGCGAACACTGAAGCTTTCTTT
CASSYQGANTEAFF
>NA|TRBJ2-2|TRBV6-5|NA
TGTGCCAGCAGCCGAACAGCTAACACCGGGGAGCTGTTTTTT
CASSRTANTGELFF